This TCR beta chain appears in the sequencing data of a study of T-cell memory formation after mild COVID-19. Overall study results and limits: Pre-infection memory harbored some responding clones, suggesting cross-reactive memory joined.

From 5'RACE with constant-segment primers came TCR alpha and TCR beta cDNA libraries that carried sample barcodes and UMIs. A single record per CDR3 protein comes from TCRdb applying MiXCR to the 5' RACE reads. The table has roughly 400,000 distinct CDR3 sequences, about 15% seen once. To note about this clonotype: The antigen remains unidentified.

V was shortened by 2 bases and J by 2 bases, with 10 bases between the two germline ends. Germline V gene lookup returns CDR1 SGDLS and CDR2 YYNGEE. The CDR3 runs 15 residues. This chain joins TRBV9 and TRBJ2-2, with D unresolved. The sequenced material came from PBMCs or a T cell subset sorted from them (not recorded which). The TCR was taken from a young man who had mild COVID-19 (a few samples of this study predate the infection). Cell type and time point are not known. CDR3 protein: CASSVRGPNTGELFF. The CDR3 DNA sequence: TGTGCCAGCAGCGTGCGAGGACCTAACACCGGGGAGCTGTTTTTT.